This T cell receptor beta chain was obtained from a study of PD-L1 blockade in urothelial cancer. Whole-study context: Treatment start was followed by blood analysis at 3 weeks (second dose) and again at 6 weeks. T cells numbered a median of about 140,000 in the blood samples. The study's findings and limits: When measured at 3 weeks, tumor-associated blood clones expanded more in durable-benefit patients.

About this clone: Its specificity is unknown.

Sample time point: peripheral blood 6 weeks after treatment start. Urothelial carcinoma, locally advanced or metastatic, affected the patients. CDR1 and CDR2 from the germline V gene are KGHSH and LQKENI. The CDR3 has 15 amino acids. V lost 3 bases to trimming and J lost 4 bases, with 15 bases between them. Here immunoSEQ multiplex PCR was the method, and the copy in TCRdb shows in-frame clones only, minus some. This table has 25,000 to 35,000 clones, roughly 83% appearing once. The receptor comes from a man aged 70-80 years with urothelial cancer. This chain connects TRBV18 to TRBJ1-1, with D possibly matching TRBD1 (6 bases). This sample comprised PBMCs, obtained around atezolizumab (anti-PD-L1) treatment. DNA for the CDR3: TGTGCCAGCTCACCCGCACAGGGAAGGACCACTGAAGCTTTCTTT. This codes for CASSPAQGRTTEAFF.